What follows is one T cell receptor (beta chain) and its context. CDR3 size: 16 residues. V lost 4 bases and J lost 0, with 10 bases in between. From germline, CDR1 is SNHLY and CDR2 FYNNEI. The sample belongs to a study of blood T cell repertoires in COVID-19. About the research overall: Samples taken during acute and convalescent COVID-19 were collected in the United States, Italy and Spain.

Produced via immunoSEQ multiplex PCR; TCRdb's table is partial and in-frame only. The data contain some 45,000 clones, more than 70% of them singletons. Material: peripheral blood. The rearrangement uses TRBV2 and TRBJ1-6; D is uncertain. The TCR originated in a human donor in a cohort sampled during active COVID-19. The CDR3 is CASSGVGSSYNSPLHF. In nucleotides, the CDR3 is TGTGCCAGCAGTGGTGTAGGGAGCTCCTATAATTCACCCCTCCACTTT.